These 26 T cell receptor beta chains originate from one sample sequenced in a study of blood T cell repertoires in COVID-19. Sequencing was performed with immunoSEQ multiplex PCR; in TCRdb, only in-frame clones are kept and a portion is missing. The profile shows hundreds of thousands of clones, around 91% of them singletons. The sample comprised PBMCs or T cells enriched from blood (not recorded which). The receptors stem from a man aged 30 to 39 who had recovered from COVID-19.

This clone appeared a single time. The genes are TRBV30 and TRBJ1-3; 7 bases fit TRBD1. Trimming removed 5 bases from V and 3 bases from J; junction bases left unmatched: 10. In germline, CDR1 is GTSNPN, CDR2 SVGIG (reference sequence). There are 15 residues in the CDR3. CDR3 in amino acids: CAWGQQGIGGNTIYF. The CDR3 bases are TGTGCCTGGGGACAACAGGGGATAGGTGGAAACACCATATATTTT.

This chain uses TRBV5-1 with TRBJ1-3, with TRBD1 identical over 9 bases. This CDR3 is built from 16 residues. The germline V gene encodes CDR1 SGHRS and CDR2 YFSETQ. The junction had 5 bases not matched to a gene; V was cut back by 4 bases and J by 0 bases. The chain's CDR3 is CASSPGQGNSGNTIYF. In DNA form, the CDR3 reads TGCGCCAGCAGCCCGGGACAGGGTAACTCTGGAAACACCATATATTTT.

The chain is built from TRBV28 and TRBJ1-5; D possibly corresponds to TRBD1 (5 bases). This CDR3 region has 14 residues. Germline loops: CDR1 MDHEN, CDR2 SYDVKM. Deletions cut 2 bases from V and 7 bases from J, with 12 bases between. The CDR3 spells CASSLRQGWQPQHF. As DNA, the CDR3 is TGTGCCAGCAGTTTACGGCAGGGTTGGCAGCCCCAGCATTTT.

The chain couples TRBV5-1 to TRBJ2-7; perhaps TRBD2 as D (6 bases). V gave up 0 bases and J gave up 6 bases, with 19 bases separating them. Germline lookup yields CDR1 SGHRS and CDR2 YFSETQ. The CDR3 consists of 16 residues. The CDR3 sequence is CASSLDGTSVSLEQYF. The DNA for the CDR3 is TGCGCCAGCAGCTTGGATGGGACTTCAGTTTCCCTCGAGCAGTACTTC.

J is TRBJ2-2 and V is TRBV5-1, with 10 bases aligning to TRBD2. The CDR3 length is 15 residues. Germline CDR1 reads SGHRS; CDR2 reads YFSETQ. The J segment lost 1 base and the V segment lost 4 bases, leaving 1 base of the junction unmatched. This CDR3 is CASSRTSGNTGELFF. The CDR3 nucleotides are TGCGCCAGCAGCAGGACTAGCGGGAACACCGGGGAGCTGTTTTTT.

The V and J genes are TRBV6-5 and TRBJ2-3; D is unclear. Per germline, CDR1 MNHEY and CDR2 SVGAGI. This CDR3 region has 14 residues. V was shortened by 5 bases and J by 7 bases, with 16 bases between the two germline ends. CDR3 sequence reads: CASSLPISPHTQYF. The CDR3 DNA sequence: TGTGCCAGCAGTCTGCCAATCAGTCCTCATACGCAGTATTTT.

This chain joins TRBV19 and TRBJ2-5, with a tentative D call TRBD2 (6 bases). V gave up 6 bases and J gave up 5 bases, with 25 bases separating them. This CDR3 has 17 residues. CDR1 and CDR2 from the germline V gene are LNHDA and SQIVND (reference sequence). The CDR3 here is CASSLGRTTPAGETQYF. CDR3 bases: TGTGCCAGTAGCCTGGGGAGGACGACCCCCGCCGGGGAGACCCAGTACTTC.

This chain connects TRBV28 to TRBJ1-1; 9 nucleotides line up with TRBD1. This CDR3 is 15 amino acids long. Trimming cost V 1 base and J 1 base; bases outside gene matches: 1. The germline V gene encodes CDR1 MDHEN and CDR2 SYDVKM. CDR3 protein: CASSLLDRGNTEAFF. In DNA, the CDR3 is TGTGCCAGCAGTTTATTGGACAGGGGGAACACTGAAGCTTTCTTT.

The V gene is TRBV7-8, the J gene TRBJ2-1, with 8 bases that match TRBD2. The germline V gene has CDR1 SGHVS and CDR2 FQNEAQ. V dropped 0 bases and J dropped 3; count of bases not matched to a gene: 10. The CDR3 length is 18 residues. The CDR3 DNA reads TGTGCCAGCAGCTTAGCTGGAGGGGGGACTAGAATCTACAATGAGCAGTTCTTC. This sequence encodes CASSLAGGGTRIYNEQFF.

The chain recombines TRBV29-1 with TRBJ1-1; tentative D call: TRBD1 (6 bases). The CDR3 loop spans 13 amino acids. The germline V gene encodes CDR1 SQVTM and CDR2 ANQGSEA. V lost 4 bases, J lost 1 base, and 10 bases lay in between. CDR3 residues: CSVVPGQNTEAFF. CDR3 bases: TGCAGCGTTGTTCCGGGACAGAACACTGAAGCTTTCTTT.

V usage is TRBV20-1 and J usage is TRBJ1-2, with D hard to call. CDR1 and CDR2 (germline): DFQATT, SNEGSKA (reference sequence). V shed 3 bases and J shed 4 bases, with 6 bases lying between them. The CDR3 spans 11 residues. The DNA of the CDR3 is TGCAGTGCTAGTACAGTCTATGGCTACACCTTC. Translation gives CSASTVYGYTF.

The CDR3 DNA reads as TGTGCCAGCAGTTTCCCCGGGACAATCATATCATCTACGCAGTATTTT. This sequence encodes CASSFPGTIISSTQYF. V usage is TRBV28 and J usage is TRBJ2-3, with D possibly matching TRBD1 (6 bases). Trimming left V 3 bases short and J 8 bases short, with 21 bases between. Germline CDR1 is MDHEN and CDR2 is SYDVKM. The CDR3 totals 16 residues.

This clone was seen only once. The J gene is TRBJ2-1, the V gene TRBV24-1; 12 bases align to TRBD2. The V segment lost 4 bases and the J segment 8 bases; nucleotides outside the gene matches: 5. CDR3 length equals 15 residues. Germline CDR1 and CDR2: KGHDR and SFDVKD. The CDR3 nucleotides read TGTGCCACCAGTGAGACTAGCGGGAGTAGCTATGAGCAGTTCTTC. It yields the protein CATSETSGSSYEQFF.

The chain carries TRBV18 and TRBJ1-1, with D hard to call. Germline lookup yields CDR1 KGHSH and CDR2 LQKENI. The V end lost 5 bases, the J end lost 4 bases, and 14 bases lay between the germline ends. There are 14 residues in the CDR3. The CDR3 protein is CASSTFRERTEAFF. CDR3 coding DNA: TGTGCCAGCTCAACCTTTCGGGAACGCACTGAAGCTTTCTTT.

The gene calls are TRBV19 and TRBJ1-5; 12 bases agree with TRBD1. Unmatched junction bases numbered 13, after V lost 5 bases and J lost 2 bases. Germline lookup yields CDR1 LNHDA and CDR2 SQIVND (reference sequence). This CDR3 region has 19 residues. CDR3 nucleotides: TGTGCCAGTAGTTTAAACCGGGACAGGGGGCTTATGGGCAATCAGCCCCAGCATTTT. Translation: CASSLNRDRGLMGNQPQHF.

This clone was detected a few times. This chain uses TRBV6-6 with TRBJ1-1, with D possibly matching TRBD1 (5 bases). This CDR3 has 14 residues. Germline CDR1 and CDR2: MNHNY and SVGAGI (reference sequence). The ends were cut back, 6 bases at V and 4 bases at J, with 15 bases in the middle. The CDR3 DNA reads TGTGCCAGCAGGGACAAGGGGCTTGGCACTGAAGCTTTCTTT. Its protein is CASRDKGLGTEAFF.

The genes are TRBV13 and TRBJ2-7; D ambiguous. The CDR3 covers 14 residues. Germline V CDR1 and CDR2: PRHDT, FYEKMQ (reference sequence). Trimming removed 5 bases at V and 0 bases at J, with 11 bases between. CDR3: CASSPDRSSYEQYF. The CDR3 bases are TGTGCCAGCAGCCCCGATAGGAGCTCCTACGAGCAGTACTTC. Full variable domain (remainder filled in from reference TRBV13 and TRBJ2-7): AAGVIQSPRHLIKEKRETATLKCYPIPRHDTVYWYQQGPGQDPQFLISFYEKMQSDKGSIPDRFSAQQFSDYHSELNMSSLELGDSALYFCASSPDRSSYEQYFGPGTRLTVT.

This clone was recorded once. The chain has TRBV6-1 and TRBJ2-1; TRBD1 aligns across 8 bases. The CDR3 spans 16 residues. The V gene end was trimmed by 1 base and the J gene end by 6 bases; junction bases not matched to a gene: 8. Germline V gene lookup returns CDR1 MNHNS and CDR2 SASEGT. The CDR3 here is CASSEGLGQGVNEQFF. As DNA, the CDR3 is TGTGCCAGCAGTGAAGGTCTAGGACAGGGAGTCAATGAGCAGTTCTTC.

V is TRBV27 and J is TRBJ2-2, with D possibly matching TRBD2 (5 bases). Germline CDR1 and CDR2: MNHEY and SMNVEV (reference sequence). The CDR3 is made up of 16 amino acids. The V and J ends lost 0 bases and 1 base respectively, with 9 bases between them. The CDR3 nucleotides read TGTGCCAGCAGTTTATCCCGGGCGGGGAACACCGGGGAGCTGTTTTTT. This translates into CASSLSRAGNTGELFF.

The V gene is TRBV12-3 or TRBV12-4, the J gene TRBJ2-7; 8 bases are a match to TRBD1. The V segment lost 2 bases and the J segment 8 bases; nucleotides outside the gene matches: 5. The CDR3 is made up of 13 amino acids. CDR3 in amino acids: CASSLQGAGKQYF. In nucleotides, the CDR3 is TGTGCCAGCAGTTTACAGGGGGCAGGCAAGCAGTACTTC.

V and J are TRBV5-5 and TRBJ2-3; 7 bases agree with TRBD2. Germline values: CDR1 SGHKS, CDR2 YYEKEE (reference sequence). The V and J ends lost 10 bases and 3 bases, in that order; junction bases with no gene match: 8. The CDR3 contains 13 residues. CDR3 sequence (DNA): TGTGCCGCCAAGCGGGAACTGACAGATACGCAGTATTTT. As protein: CAAKRELTDTQYF.

The chain links TRBV19 to TRBJ2-3, with D unresolved. CDR3 length: 13 amino acids. The V and J ends lost 5 bases and 6 bases respectively, with 12 bases between them. The germline V gene has CDR1 LNHDA and CDR2 SQIVND (reference sequence). The CDR3 DNA is TGTGCCAGTAGTCCCTGGAGTCTGGATACGCAGTATTTT. Translating it yields CASSPWSLDTQYF.

The V and J genes are TRBV2 and TRBJ2-3; 7 positions match TRBD1. After removal of 3 bases from V and 2 bases from J, the junction contained 5 bases not matched to a gene. This CDR3 is built from 15 residues. Germline V gene lookup returns CDR1 SNHLY and CDR2 FYNNEI. The CDR3 spells CASSDWTGPTDTQYF. Written as DNA, the CDR3 is TGTGCCAGCAGTGATTGGACAGGTCCCACAGATACGCAGTATTTT.

The J gene is TRBJ2-3, the V gene TRBV30; D not certain. V was trimmed by 2 bases and J by 6 bases, leaving 9 bases between them. The germline CDR1 and CDR2 sequences are GTSNPN and SVGIG (reference sequence). CDR3 length: 12 amino acids. In nucleotides, the CDR3 is TGTGCCTGGAGTTTAACTTCGGATACGCAGTATTTT. Its protein is CAWSLTSDTQYF.

This clone has just one count. The chain is built from TRBV6-2 or TRBV6-3 and TRBJ2-1, with 7 bases matching TRBD1. The CDR3 length is 15 residues. Germline loops: CDR1 MNHEY, CDR2 SVGEGT. With V trimmed by 4 bases and J by 7 bases, 10 bases remained unmatched. CDR3 protein: CASSSDRVGLNEQFF. The CDR3 DNA is TGTGCCAGCAGTTCAGACAGGGTAGGTTTGAATGAGCAGTTCTTC.

V usage is TRBV30 and J usage is TRBJ2-2, with 7 bases aligning to TRBD1. The CDR3 has 15 residues. J gave up 2 bases and V 3 bases, and 6 bases lay outside the gene matches. CDR1 GTSNPN and CDR2 SVGIG come from the germline V gene (reference sequence). The CDR3 sequence is CAWSPGGSNTGELFF. DNA for the CDR3: TGTGCCTGGAGCCCAGGGGGATCCAACACCGGGGAGCTGTTTTTT. The entire variable domain, with the rest obtained from reference TRBV30 and TRBJ2-2, is as follows: SQTIHQWPATLVQPVGSPLSLECTVEGTSNPNLYWYRQAAGRGLQLLFYSVGIGQISSEVPQNLSASRPQDRQFILSSKKLLLSDSGFYLCAWSPGGSNTGELFFGEGSRLTVL.